The rows below give T cell receptor beta chains drawn from one sample of a study of beta chain features in type 1 diabetes. The method was immunoSEQ multiplex PCR; TCRdb's version includes in-frame clones alone and lacks a portion of them. The sample contains around 240,000 clones, more than 15% of which appear only once. The source material was naive CD4+ T cells from blood. These receptors all stem from a man aged 30 to 45 with type 1 diabetes. Each CDR3 is given with its conserved first and last residue. The order of the fields is clone size, V gene, D gene, J gene, CDR3 protein, CDR3 DNA. The D gene is left open where the match is weak. Not every row has a clone size; where given, it reads once, few, many or a size class.

clone_size: .; v_call: TRBV5-1; d_call: .; j_call: TRBJ2-5; cdr3_aa: CASSLNYQETQYF; cdr3_nt: TGCGCCAGCAGCTTGAATTACCAAGAGACCCAGTACTTC
clone_size: .; v_call: TRBV30; d_call: TRBD1; j_call: TRBJ1-5; cdr3_aa: CAWSHRGDQPQHF; cdr3_nt: TGTGCCTGGAGTCACAGGGGGGATCAGCCCCAGCATTTT
clone_size: .; v_call: TRBV29-1; d_call: .; j_call: TRBJ2-7; cdr3_aa: CSVEPRTGTYEQYF; cdr3_nt: TGCAGCGTTGAGCCAAGGACGGGAACCTACGAGCAGTACTTC
clone_size: .; v_call: TRBV15; d_call: .; j_call: TRBJ1-2; cdr3_aa: CATSSRRELGYGYTF; cdr3_nt: TGTGCCACCAGCAGTAGGAGGGAATTAGGGTATGGCTACACCTTC
clone_size: few; v_call: TRBV25-1; d_call: .; j_call: TRBJ2-1; cdr3_aa: CASSEYEEGPNEQFF; cdr3_nt: TGTGCCAGCAGTGAATATGAGGAGGGACCAAATGAGCAGTTCTTC
clone_size: .; v_call: TRBV18; d_call: .; j_call: TRBJ2-3; cdr3_aa: CASSPPRSAGPSTDTQYF; cdr3_nt: TGTGCCAGCTCACCACCGAGGAGCGCAGGGCCAAGCACAGATACGCAGTATTTT
clone_size: .; v_call: TRBV25-1; d_call: .; j_call: TRBJ2-2; cdr3_aa: CASSLRGGARAGELFF; cdr3_nt: TGTGCCAGCAGTCTAAGAGGAGGAGCGAGGGCCGGGGAGCTGTTTTTT
clone_size: .; v_call: TRBV7-8; d_call: .; j_call: TRBJ2-3; cdr3_aa: CASSLVLALGTDTQYF; cdr3_nt: TGTGCCAGCAGCTTAGTCCTAGCCTTGGGCACAGATACGCAGTATTTT
clone_size: .; v_call: TRBV28; d_call: TRBD1; j_call: TRBJ2-3; cdr3_aa: CASSMDRANPADTQYF; cdr3_nt: TGTGCCAGCAGTATGGACAGGGCCAACCCCGCAGATACGCAGTATTTT
clone_size: .; v_call: TRBV28; d_call: .; j_call: TRBJ2-7; cdr3_aa: CASRTTGRLYEQYF; cdr3_nt: TGTGCCAGCAGGACGACAGGACGTCTCTACGAGCAGTACTTC
clone_size: .; v_call: TRBV29-1; d_call: .; j_call: TRBJ1-2; cdr3_aa: CSFVRSGGYTF; cdr3_nt: TGCAGCTTCGTCCGGTCGGGGGGCTACACCTTC
clone_size: .; v_call: TRBV4-1; d_call: TRBD1; j_call: TRBJ1-5; cdr3_aa: CASSQWTGGNQPQHF; cdr3_nt: TGCGCCAGCAGCCAGTGGACAGGGGGCAATCAGCCCCAGCATTTT
clone_size: few; v_call: TRBV6-1; d_call: .; j_call: TRBJ2-3; cdr3_aa: CASLRPGTDTQYF; cdr3_nt: TGTGCCAGCCTCAGGCCCGGGACAGATACGCAGTATTTT
clone_size: few; v_call: TRBV2; d_call: .; j_call: TRBJ2-1; cdr3_aa: CASSVQGGEQFF; cdr3_nt: TGTGCCAGCAGTGTCCAGGGAGGTGAGCAGTTCTTC
clone_size: few; v_call: TRBV4-2; d_call: .; j_call: TRBJ2-4; cdr3_aa: CASSQGYQGRIQYF; cdr3_nt: TGTGCCAGCAGCCAAGGGTATCAGGGTCGGATTCAGTACTTC
clone_size: .; v_call: TRBV4-1; d_call: TRBD2; j_call: TRBJ2-3; cdr3_aa: CASSQVLAGVPDTQYF; cdr3_nt: TGCGCCAGCAGCCAGGTACTAGCGGGAGTGCCAGATACGCAGTATTTT
clone_size: .; v_call: TRBV29-1; d_call: .; j_call: TRBJ1-2; cdr3_aa: CSVDLWSRNYGYTF; cdr3_nt: TGCAGCGTTGATCTGTGGTCGAGGAACTATGGCTACACCTTC
clone_size: few; v_call: TRBV19; d_call: .; j_call: TRBJ2-6; cdr3_aa: CACSGANVLTF; cdr3_nt: TGTGCGTGCTCTGGGGCCAACGTCCTGACTTTC
clone_size: few; v_call: TRBV4-2; d_call: .; j_call: TRBJ2-2; cdr3_aa: CASSQEVGELFF; cdr3_nt: TGTGCCAGCAGCCAAGAGGTCGGGGAGCTGTTTTTT
clone_size: .; v_call: TRBV7-9; d_call: .; j_call: TRBJ2-1; cdr3_aa: CASSFDPDYEQFF; cdr3_nt: TGTGCCAGCAGCTTTGACCCCGATTATGAGCAGTTCTTC
clone_size: .; v_call: TRBV19; d_call: .; j_call: TRBJ2-4; cdr3_aa: CASSIPTGSGDIQYF; cdr3_nt: TGTGCCAGTAGTATTCCGACCGGCTCAGGGGACATTCAGTACTTC
clone_size: few; v_call: TRBV2; d_call: TRBD2; j_call: TRBJ2-3; cdr3_aa: CASRVSGSFGFSDTQYF; cdr3_nt: TGTGCCAGCAGAGTTAGCGGGAGCTTCGGGTTTTCAGATACGCAGTATTTT